This TCR beta chain was recovered during a study of Ad26.COV2.S vaccination and SARS-CoV-2 variants. Notes on this clone: Antigen specificity is unknown.

The data were produced by immunoSEQ multiplex PCR, yet TCRdb's version contains in-frame clones alone and is incomplete. The repertoire holds 380,000 or so clones, with around nine tenths as singletons. Overall study findings and caveats: Following vaccination, spike-specific CD8+ and CD4+ T cell responses reportedly exhibited substantial breadth.

The treatment: roughly 18 received Ad26.COV2.S at low or high dose, single or two shots; a few received placebo; per-sample allocation not given. Sampling was done on day 63 after the first vaccine or placebo injection. With 7 bases removed from V and 0 bases from J, the gap between germline ends came to 7 bases. The CDR3 totals 13 residues. Germline V gene lookup returns CDR1 ENHRY and CDR2 SYGVKD. Sequenced material: peripheral blood, taken in a trial of Ad26.COV2.S vaccine versus placebo. The rearrangement links TRBV10-3 to TRBJ1-5, with unresolved D. The sequence derives from a person aged 18-65 years who received the Ad26.COV2.S COVID-19 vaccine or a placebo. The DNA for the CDR3 is TGTGCCATCACCGAGAATAGCAATCAGCCCCAGCATTTT. Translated: CAITENSNQPQHF.